The 27 T cell receptor beta chains below come from one sample, sequenced in a study of shared clonotypes between healthy human individuals. The repertoire was sequenced with immunoSEQ multiplex PCR; TCRdb's copy has only in-frame clones and lacks some. Of about 2.4 million clones detected, over 85% appear once; the ten largest clones hold roughly 0.39%. Material: naive CD4+ T cells from PBMCs. Subset in this sample: CD45RA+ positively selected. These receptors were obtained from a young man in good health. Some clones in this sample may be carry-over from other donors' samples.

The rearrangement joins TRBV5-1 to TRBJ2-2; D unclear. The CDR3 is made up of 16 amino acids. Germline V gene sequence: CDR1 SGHRS, CDR2 YFSETQ. Deletions cut 0 bases from V and 4 bases from J, with 13 bases between. CDR3 region: CASSLGASLSTGELFF. For the CDR3, the DNA is TGCGCCAGCAGCTTGGGGGCCAGCTTGAGCACCGGGGAGCTGTTTTTT.

This clone has only a few counts. The same CDR3 arises from other DNA sequences in this sample as well. The J gene is TRBJ1-5, the V gene TRBV18, with 7 bases lining up with TRBD1. Germline CDR1 is KGHSH and CDR2 is LQKENI. V lost 6 bases to trimming and J lost 7 bases; unmatched junction nucleotides: 6. The CDR3 length is 13 residues. The CDR3 region is CASSPDRDQPQHF. The CDR3 DNA sequence: TGTGCCAGCTCCCCTGACAGGGACCAGCCCCAGCATTTT. The full variable domain, with the rest looked up from reference TRBV18 and TRBJ1-5, is NAGVMQNPRHLVRRRGQEARLRCSPMKGHSHVYWYRQLPEEGLKFMVYLQKENIIDESGMPKERFSAEFPKEGPSILRIQQVVRGDSAAYFCASSPDRDQPQHFGDGTRLSIL.

This chain uses TRBV10-3 with TRBJ2-7; D possibly corresponds to TRBD2 (5 bases). The CDR3 sequence is 13 residues long. Per the germline V gene, CDR1 is ENHRY and CDR2 is SYGVKD. V was shortened by 10 bases and J by 3 bases, with 16 bases between the two germline ends. The CDR3 coding sequence is TGTGCCACGAGGCTAGCCCTAAACTACGAGCAGTACTTC. Its translation is CATRLALNYEQYF.

V usage is TRBV13 and J usage is TRBJ2-1, with no clear D. Germline CDR1 reads PRHDT; CDR2 reads FYEKMQ (reference sequence). The length of the CDR3 is 13 residues. V was trimmed by 8 bases and J by 4 bases, leaving 12 bases between them. The CDR3 DNA follows: TGTGCCAGCGAACCTTACCATTACAATGAGCAGTTCTTC. As protein: CASEPYHYNEQFF.

The chain uses TRBV6-6 and TRBJ2-3, with D perhaps matching TRBD2 (5 bases). Deletions cut 7 bases from V and 0 bases from J, with 8 bases between. Germline assignment: CDR1 MNHNY and CDR2 SVGAGI (reference sequence). The CDR3 extends over 13 amino acids. The CDR3 here is CASNRGSTDTQYF. In DNA, the CDR3 is TGTGCCAGCAATCGCGGGAGCACAGATACGCAGTATTTT.

The CDR3 DNA follows: TGTGCCAGCTCACTAGACATCGGTTGGGAGGGTGCTTTCTTT. Encoded protein: CASSLDIGWEGAFF. The gene calls are TRBV18 and TRBJ1-1; no clear D gene. V was trimmed by 4 bases and J by 11 bases, leaving 20 bases between them. CDR3 length: 14 residues. Per the germline V gene, CDR1 is KGHSH and CDR2 is LQKENI.

Regarding this clone: This same CDR3 is encoded by further DNA sequences in the sample. The CDR3 DNA follows: TGCGCCAGCAGCTTGCTGGGCAATCAGCCCCAGCATTTT. Its protein product is CASSLLGNQPQHF. This chain connects TRBV5-1 to TRBJ1-5; no definite D call. The CDR3 extends over 13 amino acids. The V end was cut by 1 base, the J end by 2 bases, with 4 bases between. Germline CDR1 and CDR2: SGHRS and YFSETQ.

This chain connects TRBV2 to TRBJ2-5; 13 bases line up with TRBD2. CDR1 and CDR2 (germline): SNHLY, FYNNEI. V was pared by 4 bases and J by 3 bases, with 11 bases of the junction left unmatched. The CDR3 is 18 residues long. CDR3 in DNA: TGTGCCAGCAGTGCCGGACTAGCGGGAGCTCGGGCGAAAGAGACCCAGTACTTC. The encoded protein is CASSAGLAGARAKETQYF. The full variable domain, completed using reference TRBV2 and TRBJ2-5, is EPEVTQTPSHQVTQMGQEVILRCVPISNHLYFYWYRQILGQKVEFLVSFYNNEISEKSEIFDDQFSVERPDGSNFTLKIRSTKLEDSAMYFCASSAGLAGARAKETQYFGPGTRLLVL.

For this clone: The sample holds other DNA sequences that translate to the same CDR3. The chain combines TRBV25-1 with TRBJ2-1, with TRBD1 matching over 10 bases. The CDR3 totals 15 residues. The V gene end was trimmed by 2 bases and the J gene end by 5 bases; junction bases not matched to a gene: 3. From germline, CDR1 is MGHDK and CDR2 SYGVNS. The CDR3 nucleotides are TGTGCCAGCAGTGAACCCGGACAGGGGGACAATGAGCAGTTCTTC. Translation: CASSEPGQGDNEQFF.

The V gene is TRBV6-5, the J gene TRBJ2-3; TRBD2 is a possible D gene (6 bases). The V gene's germline CDR1 is MNHEY and CDR2 SVGAGI. V lost 0 bases, J lost 4 bases, and 14 bases lay in between. The CDR3 extends over 16 amino acids. CDR3 region: CASSYSGGVVSDTQYF. The CDR3 nucleotides read TGTGCCAGCAGTTACTCCGGGGGAGTGGTTTCAGATACGCAGTATTTT.

The chain carries TRBV5-4 and TRBJ2-4; D may be TRBD1 or TRBD2 (5 bases each). The ends were cut back, 8 bases at V and 7 bases at J, with 19 bases in the middle. The CDR3 sequence is 14 residues long. The germline V gene has CDR1 SGHNT and CDR2 YYREEE (reference sequence). The CDR3 sequence: CASSPGPSVNIQYF. CDR3 coding DNA: TGTGCCAGTAGCCCGGGACCGAGTGTGAACATTCAGTACTTC.

The gene calls are TRBV5-1 and TRBJ2-3; D may be TRBD2 (5 bases). CDR1 is SGHRS and CDR2 is YFSETQ in the germline V gene. The CDR3 runs 15 residues. Trimming removed 4 bases at V and 1 base at J, with 13 bases between. The CDR3 loop reads CASSPGRQGTDTQYF. The CDR3 DNA reads TGCGCCAGCAGCCCTGGGAGACAAGGCACAGATACGCAGTATTTT.

This rearrangement joins TRBV2 to TRBJ1-5, with 9 bases identical to TRBD1. The length of the CDR3 is 14 residues. Trimming took 6 bases from V and 2 from J; bases not matched to a gene: 2. Germline V CDR1 and CDR2: SNHLY, FYNNEI. Written as DNA, the CDR3 is TGTGCCAGCAGAGGGGACAGGGGCAATCAGCCCCAGCATTTT. Its translation: CASRGDRGNQPQHF.

The genes are TRBV28 and TRBJ2-7; unclear D gene. The CDR3 has 12 residues. Germline V gene sequence: CDR1 MDHEN, CDR2 SYDVKM. V dropped 2 bases and J dropped 7 bases, with 9 bases sitting between them. CDR3 sequence (DNA): TGTGCCAGCAGTTTACGGTGGGAAGAGCAGTACTTC. Translation: CASSLRWEEQYF.

The chain uses TRBV5-6 and TRBJ2-1; 7 bases map to TRBD2. The germline gives CDR1 SGHDT, CDR2 YYEEEE. Trimming took 6 bases from V and 4 from J; bases not matched to a gene: 13. CDR3 length equals 16 residues. The CDR3 coding sequence is TGTGCCAGCATCCAACTAGCGCTACCAGTTTACAATGAGCAGTTCTTC. It encodes CASIQLALPVYNEQFF.

CDR3 region: CASSLTGELGEQYF. In DNA form, the CDR3 reads TGTGCCAGCAGCTTAACGGGAGAGCTGGGCGAGCAGTACTTC. The V call is TRBV7-3, the J call TRBJ2-7, with D tentatively TRBD2 (5 bases). Trimming stripped 0 bases from V and 6 bases from J, with 12 bases between. The germline CDR1 and CDR2 sequences are SGHTA and FQGTGA. This CDR3 is 14 amino acids long.

This chain uses TRBV18 with TRBJ1-1; 7 bases line up with TRBD1. Germline trimming cut 3 bases from V and 5 bases from J; bases unmatched to any gene: 6. Germline V lookup: CDR1 KGHSH, CDR2 LQKENI. The CDR3 is 14 residues long. CDR3 protein: CASSPEIQGTEAFF. The DNA for the CDR3 is TGTGCCAGCTCACCCGAAATACAGGGGACTGAAGCTTTCTTT.

V and J are TRBV28 and TRBJ1-5; possible D gene TRBD1, 5 bases. The CDR3 spans 15 residues. Trimming cost V 3 bases and J 7 bases, with 16 bases left between them. Germline CDR1 and CDR2: MDHEN and SYDVKM. CDR3 DNA sequence: TGTGCCAGCAGTTTCCCCCTCGGGGACTTGCAGCCCCAGCATTTT. Protein: CASSFPLGDLQPQHF.

The chain uses TRBV6-6 and TRBJ1-2; possibly TRBD1 for D (6 bases). V lost 6 bases and J 4 bases, leaving 15 bases between the germline ends. Germline CDR1 and CDR2: MNHNY and SVGAGI (reference sequence). CDR3 length equals 14 residues. In DNA, the CDR3 is TGTGCCAGCAGGCTACAGGGAATCGGCTATGGCTACACCTTC. This sequence encodes CASRLQGIGYGYTF.

The CDR3 loop reads CASSLTGGSEETQYF. In DNA, the CDR3 is TGTGCCAGCAGCTTAACCGGGGGCTCAGAAGAGACCCAGTACTTC. The V call is TRBV7-3, the J call TRBJ2-5; D is tentatively TRBD1 or TRBD2 (6 bases each). CDR3 size: 15 residues. Germline-derived CDR1 and CDR2 are SGHTA and FQGTGA. V lost 0 bases to trimming and J lost 3 bases, with 11 bases between them.

This chain links TRBV19 with TRBJ1-3, with D tentatively TRBD1 (5 bases). The CDR3 is made up of 15 amino acids. CDR1 is LNHDA, CDR2 SQIVND, per germline (reference sequence). The V end was cut by 3 bases, the J end by 4 bases, with 13 bases between. CDR3 protein: CASSMKGARGNTIYF. DNA for the CDR3: TGTGCCAGTAGTATGAAAGGGGCGCGGGGAAACACCATATATTTT. The whole variable domain, remainder taken from reference TRBV19 and TRBJ1-3, is DGGITQSPKYLFRKEGQNVTLSCEQNLNHDAMYWYRQDPGQGLRLIYYSQIVNDFQKGDIAEGYSVSREKKESFPLTVTSAQKNPTAFYLCASSMKGARGNTIYFGEGSWLTVV.

The chain has TRBV2 and TRBJ2-6, with 8 nucleotides matching TRBD2. Per the germline V gene, CDR1 is SNHLY and CDR2 is FYNNEI. Losses at the gene ends were 9 bases for V and 0 bases for J; bases not matched to a gene: 10. CDR3 size: 17 residues. For the CDR3, the DNA is TGTGCCAGTCATAGCGGGATCTACAGCTCTGGGGCCAACGTCCTGACTTTC. Translating gives CASHSGIYSSGANVLTF. The variable domain in full, completed from reference TRBV2 and TRBJ2-6, reads EPEVTQTPSHQVTQMGQEVILRCVPISNHLYFYWYRQILGQKVEFLVSFYNNEISEKSEIFDDQFSVERPDGSNFTLKIRSTKLEDSAMYFCASHSGIYSSGANVLTFGAGSRLTVL.

This chain joins TRBV7-3 and TRBJ1-2, with 8 positions matching TRBD1. This CDR3 has 14 amino acids. V shed 4 bases, J shed 4 bases, and the junction held 5 bases outside the gene matches. Germline values: CDR1 SGHTA, CDR2 FQGTGA. CDR3 DNA: TGTGCCAGCAGCTCCTGGACAGGGCCCTATGGCTACACCTTC. Translated, it gives CASSSWTGPYGYTF.

Notes on this clone: Other DNA sequences of this sample code for an identical CDR3. J is TRBJ2-5 and V is TRBV20-1, with D uncertain. This CDR3 is built from 10 residues. V dropped 5 bases and J dropped 4 bases, with 5 bases sitting between them. Germline CDR1 and CDR2: DFQATT and SNEGSKA (reference sequence). The CDR3 nucleotides read TGCAGTGCTCGTAGAGAGACCCAGTACTTC. This gives the protein CSARRETQYF.

The gene calls are TRBV30 and TRBJ2-3; tentatively, D is TRBD2 (5 bases). The CDR3 spans 14 residues. Germline V gene sequence: CDR1 GTSNPN, CDR2 SVGIG (reference sequence). V was clipped by 3 bases and J by 4 bases, with 14 bases between them. The CDR3 DNA is TGTGCCTGGAGCCGAGGGTTGGGTCCAGATACGCAGTATTTT. As protein: CAWSRGLGPDTQYF.

V gene TRBV4-3 combines with J gene TRBJ2-7; possible D gene TRBD2, 6 bases. V was pared by 1 base and J by 3 bases, with 13 bases between. The CDR3 consists of 15 residues. Germline V CDR1 and CDR2: LGHNA, YSLEER. The chain's CDR3 is CASSQGASENYEQYF. The CDR3 region has the DNA TGCGCCAGCAGCCAAGGGGCTAGCGAAAACTACGAGCAGTACTTC.

The rearrangement joins TRBV4-2 to TRBJ1-2; D call uncertain. Trimming pared 3 bases from V and 1 base from J, leaving 12 bases between. Germline V gives CDR1 LGHNA, CDR2 YNFKEQ. This CDR3 is built from 15 residues. The CDR3 spells CASSQPDRLNYGYTF. For the CDR3, the DNA is TGTGCCAGCAGCCAGCCCGACCGCCTTAACTATGGCTACACCTTC.